A selection of T cell receptor beta chains follows, all from one sample in a study of blood T cells in healthy people across ages. TCRdb ran MiXCR on the 5' RACE reads and lists one entry per CDR3 protein. The table shows 660,000 or so distinct CDR3 sequences, with under 70% occurring only once. The specimen sequenced was blood. These receptors all come from a man aged 55-75 years in good health. CDR3s include the opening cysteine and the closing phenylalanine or tryptophan. A D gene is named only where the DNA matches it firmly. The size field is filled for only some rows; it gives once, few, many or a size class.

TRBV4-2,TRBD2,TRBJ2-5,NA,TGTGCCAACAGCCAAGATATGCGGGGGGGCGCAGAGACCCAGTACTTC,CANSQDMRGGAETQYF
TRBV12-3/TRBV12-4,TRBD1,TRBJ1-5,few,TGTGCCACCAGTCTGGGACAGGGTTCTAGTCAGCCCCAGCATTTT,CATSLGQGSSQPQHF
TRBV10-3,TRBD1,TRBJ1-1,NA,TGTGCCATGAGTACAGGGGGGGGCACTGAAGCTTTCTTT,CAMSTGGGTEAFF
TRBV6-1,NA,TRBJ2-1,NA,TGTGCCAGCAGTGAAGGGTTGGGGTACAATGAGCAGTTCTTC,CASSEGLGYNEQFF
TRBV10-3,NA,TRBJ2-7,NA,TGTGCCATCAGTGAGTCGGAGGGGTTCCACGAGCAGTACTTC,CAISESEGFHEQYF
TRBV29-1,TRBD1,TRBJ2-1,few,TGCAGCGCCTACAGGGGAGCCAATGAGCAGTTCTTC,CSAYRGANEQFF
TRBV7-9,NA,TRBJ1-3,NA,TGTGCCAGCAGCTTAACCGACTCTGGAAACACCATATATTTT,CASSLTDSGNTIYF
TRBV12-3/TRBV12-4,NA,TRBJ2-1,NA,TGTGCCAGCAGTTTCCAGGGAGGCGTCGACAATGAGCAGTTCTTC,CASSFQGGVDNEQFF
TRBV18,NA,TRBJ2-7,NA,TGTGCCAGCTCACCCGGGACTTTGGGGTACGAGCAGTACTTC,CASSPGTLGYEQYF
TRBV4-1,NA,TRBJ2-7,NA,TGCGCCAGCAGCCAAGGGACGGCGAGCTCCTACGAGCAGTACTTC,CASSQGTASSYEQYF
TRBV11-2,NA,TRBJ2-2,few,TGTGCCAGCAGCTTAGGTAGAACCGGGGAGCTGTTTTTT,CASSLGRTGELFF
TRBV5-1,TRBD2,TRBJ2-7,NA,TGCGCCAGCAGCTCCCTAATGGGAGGGGATGAGCAGTACTTC,CASSSLMGGDEQYF